This TCR beta chain emerged from a study of blood T cell repertoires in COVID-19 (dated by TCRdb to about 2020). For the wider study: The collaborator samples originated in the United States, Italy and Spain and spanned the acute and convalescent phases of COVID-19. The prospective study material was composed of cDNA or gDNA derived from T cells, B-cell-depleted T cells, or PBMCs. Deeply sampled blood TCRbeta repertoires from subjects exposed to, actively infected with, or recovered from COVID-19 were included in the dataset. A freely available public database, intended as a resource for researchers studying the immune response to SARS-CoV-2, is where the repertoires were released. Samples were obtained from the ongoing ImmuneRACE study (first 160 participants) and from 1,000 to 1,500 subjects provided by 6 global collaborators. The sample metadata nearly always contained a de-identified subject ID, COVID-19 status, age in years and sex. Where available, HLA class I and class II types were taken from metadata supplied by the sample provider and were not determined by assay-based typing. Overall study results and their limits: The amount of clinical and demographic metadata varied by source and participant and was provided uncurated.

From cysteine to phenylalanine, the CDR3 is 16 amino acids long. Only the CDR3 region is kept as DNA, spanning 48 bases read in frame from base 1. Trimming takes 0 bases from V and 1 base from J, and the germline ends sit 10 bases apart. The germline V gene supplies CDR1 SGHDT and CDR2 YYEEEE. Each collaborating institution followed its own protocols to collect whole blood in K2EDTA tubes. Collaborator samples were shipped for TCRbeta analysis as frozen whole blood, isolated PBMCs, or DNA extracted from either sample type. The immunoSEQ Assay, a bias-controlled multiplex PCR, was used to amplify TCRbeta CDR3 regions from genomic DNA. In the source study's methods: The number of nucleated cells in each sample was estimated from the amplification of reference gene primers within the assay. Sequence reads were collapsed and filtered to measure the absolute abundance of every unique TCRbeta CDR3 rearrangement. For each sample, productive Simpson clonality was calculated as the square root of Simpson's diversity index over productive rearrangements. The table comes from immuneACCESS by way of TCRdb, which keeps in-frame sequences with V and J called. Part of the clones is missing from these tables; in studies checked, under half for an unresolved V gene and the rest for unknown reasons. The V and J calls and the clone size are those of that table, but D and trimming were determined from the DNA. The sample records 130,000 to 150,000 clones, 80% to 90% of which are singletons. The top ten clonotypes cover 10% to 13% of the sample.

About this clone itself: Its binding antigen is unknown. The record has no base qualities; no much larger clone is one base away.

The receptor was isolated from a man in his sixties with active or convalescent COVID-19. The sequencing input was peripheral blood. The chain is made from TRBV5-6 and TRBJ2-2, with no confidently assigned D gene. The CDR3 in this case is CASSLAFLRNTGELFF. The base sequence is TGTGCCAGCAGCTTGGCCTTTCTGAGGAACACCGGGGAGCTGTTTTTT.